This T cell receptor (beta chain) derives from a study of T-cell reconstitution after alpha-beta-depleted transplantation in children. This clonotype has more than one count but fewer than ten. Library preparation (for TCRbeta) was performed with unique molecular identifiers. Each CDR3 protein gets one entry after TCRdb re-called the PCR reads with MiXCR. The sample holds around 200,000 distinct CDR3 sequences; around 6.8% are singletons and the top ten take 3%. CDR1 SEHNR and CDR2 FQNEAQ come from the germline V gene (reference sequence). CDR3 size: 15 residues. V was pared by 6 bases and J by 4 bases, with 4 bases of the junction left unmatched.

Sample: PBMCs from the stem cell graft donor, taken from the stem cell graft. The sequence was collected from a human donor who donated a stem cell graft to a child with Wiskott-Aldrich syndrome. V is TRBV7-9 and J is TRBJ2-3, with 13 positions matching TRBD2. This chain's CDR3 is CASSWTSGSSDTQYF. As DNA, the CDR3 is TGTGCCAGCAGTTGGACTAGCGGGAGTTCAGATACGCAGTATTTT.